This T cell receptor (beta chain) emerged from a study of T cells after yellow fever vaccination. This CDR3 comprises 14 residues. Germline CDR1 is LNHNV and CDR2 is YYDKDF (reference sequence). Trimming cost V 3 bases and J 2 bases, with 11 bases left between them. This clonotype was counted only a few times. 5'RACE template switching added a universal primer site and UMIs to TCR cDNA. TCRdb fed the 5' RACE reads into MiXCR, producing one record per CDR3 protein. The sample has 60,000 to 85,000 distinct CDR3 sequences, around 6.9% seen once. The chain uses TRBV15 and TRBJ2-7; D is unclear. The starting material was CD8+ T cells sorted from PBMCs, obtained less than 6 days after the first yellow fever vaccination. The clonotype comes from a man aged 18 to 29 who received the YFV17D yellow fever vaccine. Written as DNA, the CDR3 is TGTGCCACCAGCAGTGTGGGCAGCACCTACGAGCAGTACTTC. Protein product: CATSSVGSTYEQYF.